Presented here are 21 T cell receptor beta chains from one specimen sequenced in a study of cytomegalovirus exposure and HLA in healthy donors. Both 60 Vbeta primers and 13 Jbeta primers went into the PCR. Clones were read by immunoSEQ multiplex PCR, and TCRdb kept only the in-frame ones, dropping some. The data contain 150,000 to 200,000 clones, roughly 79% of them seen just once; the ten biggest clones take up more than 13%. Sequences were obtained from PBMCs. These receptor sequences come from a man in his fifties in good health and CMV-seropositive.

The V gene is TRBV4-1, the J gene TRBJ1-1; 9 bases match TRBD1. Germline V CDR1 and CDR2: MGHRA, YSYEKL. J was trimmed by 2 bases and V by 3 bases; bases with no gene match: 10. The CDR3 length is 17 residues. The chain's CDR3 is CASSHIPGQGPNTEAFF. CDR3 DNA sequence: TGCGCCAGCAGCCACATACCGGGACAGGGACCTAACACTGAAGCTTTCTTT.

V is TRBV7-6 and J is TRBJ2-5, with D perhaps TRBD2 (7 bases). V lost 5 bases, J lost 5 bases, and 21 bases lay in between. The germline CDR1 and CDR2 sequences are SGHVS and FNYEAQ. CDR3 size: 16 residues. CDR3 sequence reads: CASSLNRAGAGETQYF. The CDR3 DNA is TGTGCCAGCAGCCTCAACAGGGCGGGGGCGGGTGAGACCCAGTACTTC.

V and J are TRBV2 and TRBJ2-3; 8 positions match TRBD2. V shed 7 bases, J shed 4 bases, and the junction held 7 bases outside the gene matches. Germline CDR1 and CDR2: SNHLY and FYNNEI. This CDR3 spans 14 amino acids. CDR3: CASNRGGFADTQYF. CDR3 DNA sequence: TGTGCCAGCAACCGGGGGGGCTTCGCAGATACGCAGTATTTT.

The J gene is TRBJ2-7, the V gene TRBV6-6, with D unresolved. This CDR3 spans 13 amino acids. Germline V gene data show CDR1 as MNHNY and CDR2 as SVGAGI (reference sequence). V dropped 7 bases and J dropped 7 bases, with 17 bases sitting between them. CDR3: CASTRWTPGEQYV. The CDR3 DNA follows: TGTGCCAGCACTAGGTGGACCCCTGGGGAGCAGTACGTC.

The chain uses TRBV19 and TRBJ1-1, with TRBD1 matching over 7 bases. Germline V gene lookup returns CDR1 LNHDA and CDR2 SQIVND (reference sequence). V lost 7 bases and J lost 4; bases outside the gene matches: 12. The CDR3 spans 15 residues. This chain's CDR3 is CASILRTGAGTEAFF. The CDR3 DNA is TGTGCCAGTATTCTTCGGACAGGAGCGGGCACTGAAGCTTTCTTT.

This chain uses TRBV19 with TRBJ1-1; 7 positions agree with TRBD1. This CDR3 comprises 15 residues. Germline V gene lookup returns CDR1 LNHDA and CDR2 SQIVND (reference sequence). The V and J ends lost 5 bases and 0 bases, in that order; junction bases with no gene match: 6. CDR3 sequence reads: CASSGRDSLNTEAFF. In DNA, the CDR3 is TGTGCCAGTAGTGGAAGGGACAGTCTGAACACTGAAGCTTTCTTT. Drawing the rest from reference TRBV19 and TRBJ1-1, the complete variable domain is DGGITQSPKYLFRKEGQNVTLSCEQNLNHDAMYWYRQDPGQGLRLIYYSQIVNDFQKGDIAEGYSVSREKKESFPLTVTSAQKNPTAFYLCASSGRDSLNTEAFFGQGTRLTVV.

This clone is a singleton in its sample. The rearrangement links TRBV6-1 to TRBJ1-5; D perhaps matches TRBD1 (5 bases). The CDR3 covers 13 residues. Trimming removed 2 bases from V and 4 bases from J, with 6 bases in between. Per germline, CDR1 MNHNS and CDR2 SASEGT. CDR3 DNA sequence: TGTGCCAGCAGTGAATCAGGGAATCAGCCCCAGCATTTT. It encodes CASSESGNQPQHF.

The V gene is TRBV4-2, the J gene TRBJ2-3, with 8 positions matching TRBD2. The germline V gene encodes CDR1 LGHNA and CDR2 YNFKEQ. The V segment lost 2 bases and the J segment 2 bases; nucleotides outside the gene matches: 6. The CDR3 is made up of 16 amino acids. The CDR3, as DNA: TGTGCCAGCAGCCAAACCGGGACTAGTCTCACAGATACGCAGTATTTT. As protein: CASSQTGTSLTDTQYF.

In nucleotides, the CDR3 is TGTGCCAGCAGCTTGTATGTAAGCGCCAATCCCAACGTCCTGACTTTC. It yields the protein CASSLYVSANPNVLTF. The chain links TRBV5-6 to TRBJ2-6; D is unclear. The CDR3 totals 16 residues. Germline-derived CDR1 and CDR2 are SGHDT and YYEEEE. The V end was cut by 1 base, the J end by 8 bases, with 16 bases between.

J is TRBJ1-1 and V is TRBV7-2, with D perhaps matching TRBD1 (5 bases). The CDR3 covers 15 residues. Trimming removed 4 bases from V and 1 base from J, with 13 bases in between. Germline CDR1 reads SGHTA; CDR2 reads FQGNSA. In DNA form, the CDR3 reads TGTGCCAGCAGCTCCACTTTGACAGCGAACACTGAAGCTTTCTTT. This sequence encodes CASSSTLTANTEAFF. Full variable domain (rest looked up from reference TRBV7-2 and TRBJ1-1): GAGVSQSPSNKVTEKGKDVELRCDPISGHTALYWYRQSLGQGLEFLIYFQGNSAPDKSGLPSDRFSAERTGGSVSTLTIQRTQQEDSAVYLCASSSTLTANTEAFFGQGTRLTVV.

This clone was found once. This sequence joins TRBV6-5 and TRBJ2-3, with 12 bases that match TRBD2. V lost 6 bases, J lost 3 bases, and 4 bases stayed unmatched. CDR3 length: 15 residues. Per the germline V gene, CDR1 is MNHEY and CDR2 is SVGAGI. CDR3 residues: CASSLTSGGTDTQYF. CDR3 DNA: TGTGCCAGCAGCCTGACTAGCGGGGGTACAGATACGCAGTATTTT.

V and J are TRBV4-3 and TRBJ2-1; possibly TRBD2 for D (6 bases). Trimming shortened V by 0 bases and J by 15 bases, and 15 bases separated the two germline ends. Germline CDR1 LGHNA, CDR2 YSLEER. The CDR3 covers 13 residues. In DNA form, the CDR3 reads TGCGCCAGCAGCCAAGAGTTCGCGCTAGCGCGGTTCTTC. Amino acid sequence: CASSQEFALARFF.

V is TRBV6-1 and J is TRBJ2-7, with D possibly matching TRBD1 (6 bases). Trimming cost V 6 bases and J 2 bases, with 11 bases left between them. This CDR3 spans 13 amino acids. CDR1 and CDR2 from the germline V gene are MNHNS and SASEGT. Here the CDR3 reads CASRDSFAYEQYV. In nucleotides, the CDR3 is TGTGCCAGCAGGGACAGCTTTGCCTACGAGCAGTACGTC.

This clone was found a few times. This chain links TRBV7-2 with TRBJ1-2; 7 bases fit TRBD1. The germline gives CDR1 SGHTA, CDR2 FQGNSA. CDR3 length: 14 residues. Losses at the gene ends were 3 bases for V and 5 bases for J; bases not matched to a gene: 6. The chain's CDR3 is CASSFRGTDYGYTF. In DNA, the CDR3 is TGTGCCAGCAGCTTTAGGGGGACAGATTATGGCTACACCTTC.

This clone was counted once. CDR3 residues: CAWSPTGTVGYTF. The CDR3 DNA reads as TGTGCCTGGAGCCCGACAGGGACGGTTGGCTACACCTTC. The V call is TRBV30, the J call TRBJ1-2; 7 bases agree with TRBD1. Germline CDR1 GTSNPN, CDR2 SVGIG (reference sequence). V lost 3 bases to trimming and J lost 7 bases; unmatched junction nucleotides: 8. The CDR3 is 13 residues long.

V is TRBV6-4 and J is TRBJ1-4; D is ambiguous. Trimming took off 0 bases at V and 0 bases at J, with 8 bases between the two ends. The CDR3 consists of 16 residues. Germline V CDR1 and CDR2: MRHNA, SNTAGT. CDR3 region: CASSDSQKTTNEKLFF. The DNA of the CDR3 is TGTGCCAGCAGTGACTCACAGAAAACAACTAATGAAAAACTGTTTTTT.

The chain couples TRBV28 to TRBJ1-1; 7 bases are a match to TRBD1. There are 15 residues in the CDR3. Trimming took 5 bases from V and 2 from J; bases not matched to a gene: 8. The V gene's germline CDR1 is MDHEN and CDR2 SYDVKM. As DNA, the CDR3 is TGTGCCAGCAGTCACGCCGGGACAGAAAACACTGAAGCTTTCTTT. This codes for CASSHAGTENTEAFF.

The chain has TRBV19 and TRBJ2-3, with 7 bases identical to TRBD1. The CDR3 contains 15 residues. V shed 3 bases and J 0 bases; nucleotides not matched to a gene: 3. Germline CDR1 and CDR2: LNHDA and SQIVND (reference sequence). The CDR3, as DNA: TGTGCCAGTAGTATTCTACAGGGGAGCACAGATACGCAGTATTTT. Amino acids: CASSILQGSTDTQYF.

This clone was observed a single time. The V gene is TRBV19, the J gene TRBJ2-2; a possible D gene is TRBD1 (5 bases). Germline V lookup: CDR1 LNHDA, CDR2 SQIVND (reference sequence). The V gene lost 1 base and the J gene lost 8 bases, with 20 bases spanning the gap. This CDR3 is 17 amino acids long. CDR3 in DNA: TGTGCCAGTAGTATAGCAAGGGGCCTCGGAGTTTCTGGGGAGCTGTTTTTT. It codes for CASSIARGLGVSGELFF.

The CDR3 region has the DNA TGTGCCAGCAGCGCCCTAGCGGGGCGAGCCTACGAGCAGTACGTC. Protein sequence: CASSALAGRAYEQYV. V is TRBV7-8 and J is TRBJ2-7; 9 bases are a match to TRBD2. V lost 5 bases, J lost 2 bases, and 7 bases stayed unmatched. The CDR3 length is 15 residues. CDR1 SGHVS and CDR2 FQNEAQ come from the germline V gene.

The chain is built from TRBV18 and TRBJ2-3; tentative D call: TRBD1 (6 bases). The CDR3 spans 16 residues. Germline values: CDR1 KGHSH, CDR2 LQKENI. V lost 1 base to trimming and J lost 1 base, with 12 bases between them. The DNA for the CDR3 is TGTGCCAGCTCACCACGCCGACAGGACCGCACAGATACGCAGTATTTT. It yields the protein CASSPRRQDRTDTQYF.